Below, one T cell receptor (beta chain) is given with its context. The CDR3 loop spans 16 amino acids. Deletions cut 1 base from V and 5 bases from J, with 15 bases between. The V gene's germline CDR1 is MDHEN and CDR2 SYDVKM. The record originates from a study of blood T cell repertoires in COVID-19. Assay used: immunoSEQ multiplex PCR; TCRdb lists only in-frame clones, some missing. The sample carries approximately 210,000 clones, about 88% recorded once. V and J are TRBV28 and TRBJ2-1; maybe TRBD1 (5 bases). This receptor was taken from a man between 35 and 55 years old with acute or convalescent COVID-19. Sequenced: peripheral blood. CDR3 sequence reads: CASSLYRPERNNEQFF. CDR3 coding DNA: TGTGCCAGCAGTTTATACAGGCCTGAGAGAAACAATGAGCAGTTCTTC.